The 8 T cell receptor beta chains reported below all come from one sample, sequenced in a study of T-cell memory formation after mild COVID-19. TCRdb re-derived calls from the 5' RACE reads in MiXCR, one entry per CDR3 protein. The sample lists about 430,000 distinct CDR3 sequences; 20% to 25% were seen once. Material: PBMCs or a T cell subset sorted from them (not recorded which). The receptors originated from an adult woman who had mild COVID-19 (a few samples of this study predate the infection). Cell type and time point are not known.

The chain joins TRBV15 to TRBJ2-5; perhaps TRBD1 as D (6 bases). CDR1 LNHNV and CDR2 YYDKDF come from the germline V gene (reference sequence). This CDR3 spans 15 amino acids. V was shortened by 5 bases and J by 5 bases, with 18 bases between the two germline ends. In DNA, the CDR3 is TGTGCCACCAGCGTGTCCGGGACATATGCGGAGACCCAGTACTTC. Translated, it gives CATSVSGTYAETQYF.

This clonotype came up many times. This chain uses TRBV20-1 with TRBJ2-3, with 7 bases aligning to TRBD1. CDR3 length: 14 amino acids. Losses at the gene ends were 6 bases for V and 1 base for J; bases not matched to a gene: 7. Germline V lookup: CDR1 DFQATT, CDR2 SNEGSKA (reference sequence). The CDR3 reads CSAWTGTGTDTQYF. The CDR3 bases are TGCAGTGCCTGGACCGGGACAGGCACAGATACGCAGTATTTT.

A few counts support this clonotype. The chain carries TRBV6-4 and TRBJ1-1; TRBD1 matches at 7 bases. V lost 9 bases and J lost 2; bases outside the gene matches: 18. The germline V gene has CDR1 MRHNA and CDR2 SNTAGT. The CDR3 spans 17 residues. CDR3 protein: CASTVRFLGQRNTEAFF. DNA of the CDR3: TGTGCCAGTACCGTAAGATTTTTGGGACAGAGAAACACTGAAGCTTTCTTT.

V usage is TRBV12-3 or TRBV12-4 and J usage is TRBJ2-1, with D unclear. This CDR3 is 14 amino acids long. V was trimmed by 2 bases and J by 7 bases, leaving 12 bases between them. In DNA form, the CDR3 reads TGTGCCAGCAGTTTAATTCAAGGAGTAAATGAGCAGTTCTTC. Its protein product is CASSLIQGVNEQFF.

The sample holds a few counts of this clonotype. The chain joins TRBV5-1 to TRBJ1-1; D is ambiguous. The V end lost 6 bases, the J end lost 2 bases, and 14 bases lay between the germline ends. CDR1 and CDR2 (germline): SGHRS, YFSETQ. The length of the CDR3 is 14 residues. CDR3 protein: CASTRTQGNTEAFF. Here the CDR3 DNA reads TGCGCCAGCACTCGGACTCAAGGCAACACTGAAGCTTTCTTT.

This clonotype was detected many times. The chain combines TRBV12-3 or TRBV12-4 with TRBJ2-3; possibly TRBD2 for D (6 bases). The CDR3 is 13 amino acids. V was trimmed by 1 base and J by 4 bases, leaving 6 bases between them. In DNA, the CDR3 is TGTGCCAGCAGTTTAGGGGAGGCAGATACGCAGTATTTT. This sequence encodes CASSLGEADTQYF.

This clonotype was picked up a small number of times. V and J are TRBV12-3 or TRBV12-4 and TRBJ2-7; TRBD2 matches 15 bases. The CDR3 is 16 amino acids. V was clipped by 5 bases and J by 3 bases; unmatched bases: 5. CDR3 protein: CASSRTSGGAGYEQYF. CDR3 in DNA: TGTGCCAGCAGTCGGACTAGCGGGGGGGCAGGCTACGAGCAGTACTTC.

Only a few counts were recorded for this clonotype. The chain is built from TRBV7-8 and TRBJ1-4; no firm D call. Trimming removed 5 bases from V and 5 bases from J, with 9 bases in between. Germline CDR1 and CDR2: SGHVS and FQNEAQ. This CDR3 is 13 amino acids long. This chain's CDR3 is CASSGGLNEKLFF. CDR3 sequence (DNA): TGTGCCAGCAGCGGCGGACTGAATGAAAAACTGTTTTTT.